This TCR beta chain stems from a study of shared clonotypes between healthy human individuals. The length of the CDR3 is 13 residues. V lost 1 base, J lost 4 bases, and 8 bases lay in between. CDR1 and CDR2 (germline): LGHNA, YSLEER. Only in-frame clones appear in the TCRdb table, and some are missing; sequencing was by immunoSEQ multiplex PCR. Among approximately 2,200,000 clones listed, around 93% were seen once. Points on this clone: The antigen is not known. Different DNA sequences within this sample yield the same CDR3.

Regarding the study as a whole: Naive subsets generally exceeded memory subsets in estimated richness.

Selected positively for CCR7 and CD45RO-negative, naive CD8 cells excluded terminally differentiated effector memory CD45RA+ cells. The TCR comes from a young man in good health. Some clones in this sample may be carry-over from other donors' samples. The V gene is TRBV4-3, the J gene TRBJ2-7, with a weak D call TRBD2 (5 bases). Sequencing was carried out using naive CD8+ T cells from PBMCs. CDR3 in DNA: TGCGCCAGCAGCCAAGGCGCGGGTTACGAGCAGTACTTC. As protein: CASSQGAGYEQYF.